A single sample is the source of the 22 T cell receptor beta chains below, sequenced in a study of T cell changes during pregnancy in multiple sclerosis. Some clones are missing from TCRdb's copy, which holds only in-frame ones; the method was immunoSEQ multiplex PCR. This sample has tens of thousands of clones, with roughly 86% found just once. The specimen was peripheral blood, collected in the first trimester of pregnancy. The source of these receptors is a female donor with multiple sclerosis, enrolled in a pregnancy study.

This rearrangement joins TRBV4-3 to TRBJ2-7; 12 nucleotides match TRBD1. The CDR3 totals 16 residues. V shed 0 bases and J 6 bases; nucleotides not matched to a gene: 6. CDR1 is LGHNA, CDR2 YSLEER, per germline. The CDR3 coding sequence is TGCGCCAGCAGCCAAGATAGCGGGACAGGGGGCGCCGAGCAGTACTTC. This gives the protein CASSQDSGTGGAEQYF.

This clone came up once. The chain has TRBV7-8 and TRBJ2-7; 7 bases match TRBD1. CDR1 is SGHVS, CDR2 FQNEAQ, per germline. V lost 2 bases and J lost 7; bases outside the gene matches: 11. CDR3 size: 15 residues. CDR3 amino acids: CASSLTTSGGIEQYF. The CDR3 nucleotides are TGTGCCAGCAGCTTAACTACGTCAGGGGGTATAGAGCAGTACTTC.

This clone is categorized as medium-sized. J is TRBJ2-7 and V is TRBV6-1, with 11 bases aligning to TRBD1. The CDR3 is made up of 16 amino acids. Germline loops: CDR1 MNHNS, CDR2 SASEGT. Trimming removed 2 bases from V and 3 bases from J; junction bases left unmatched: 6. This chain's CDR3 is CASSEKGGTGGYEQYF. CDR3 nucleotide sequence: TGTGCCAGCAGTGAAAAAGGTGGGACAGGGGGCTACGAGCAGTACTTC.

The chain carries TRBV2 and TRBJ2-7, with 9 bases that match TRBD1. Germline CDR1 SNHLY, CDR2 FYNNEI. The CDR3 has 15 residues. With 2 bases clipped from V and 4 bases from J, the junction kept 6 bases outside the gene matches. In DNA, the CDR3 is TGTGCCAGCAGTGAATCCGGGACAGGGTGGTACGAGCAGTACTTC. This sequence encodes CASSESGTGWYEQYF.

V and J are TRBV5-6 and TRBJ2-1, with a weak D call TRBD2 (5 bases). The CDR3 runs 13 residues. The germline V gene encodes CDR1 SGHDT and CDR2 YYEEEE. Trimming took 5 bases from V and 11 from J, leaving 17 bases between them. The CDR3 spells CASSLRGLLQQFF. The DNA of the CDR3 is TGTGCCAGCAGTCTGCGAGGGCTCCTCCAGCAGTTCTTC.

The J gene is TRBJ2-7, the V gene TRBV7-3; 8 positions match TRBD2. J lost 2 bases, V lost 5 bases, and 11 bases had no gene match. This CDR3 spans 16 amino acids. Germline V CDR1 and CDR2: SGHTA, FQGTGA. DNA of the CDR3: TGTGCCAGCAGCCCCCAGCGGGAGACGACCCCCTACGAGCAGTACTTC. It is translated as CASSPQRETTPYEQYF.

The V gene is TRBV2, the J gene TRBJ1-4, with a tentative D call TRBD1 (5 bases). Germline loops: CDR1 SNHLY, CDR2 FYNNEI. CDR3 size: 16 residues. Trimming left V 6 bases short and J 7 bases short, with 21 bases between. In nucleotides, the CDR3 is TGTGCCAGCAGGGAGGGGACCCGGTTGGTGAGTGAAAAACTGTTTTTT. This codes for CASREGTRLVSEKLFF.

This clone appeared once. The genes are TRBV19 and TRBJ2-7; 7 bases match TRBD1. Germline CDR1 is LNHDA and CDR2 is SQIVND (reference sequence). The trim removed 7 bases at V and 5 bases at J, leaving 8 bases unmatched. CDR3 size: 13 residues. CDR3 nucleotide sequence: TGTGCCAGTAAGAACAGGGGTCGTAACGAGCAGTACTTC. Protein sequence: CASKNRGRNEQYF.

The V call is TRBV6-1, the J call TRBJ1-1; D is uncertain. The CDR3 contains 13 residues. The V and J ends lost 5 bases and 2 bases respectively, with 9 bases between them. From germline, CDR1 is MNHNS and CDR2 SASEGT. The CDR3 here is CASSLDANTEAFF. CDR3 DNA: TGTGCCAGCAGTCTAGACGCCAACACTGAAGCTTTCTTT.

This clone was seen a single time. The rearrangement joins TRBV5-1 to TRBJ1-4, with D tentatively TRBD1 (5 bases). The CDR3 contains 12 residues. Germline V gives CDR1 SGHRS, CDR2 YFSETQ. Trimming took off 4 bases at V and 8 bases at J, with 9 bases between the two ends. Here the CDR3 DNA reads TGCGCCAGCAGCCGCCGGGGGGAAAAACTGTTTTTT. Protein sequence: CASSRRGEKLFF.

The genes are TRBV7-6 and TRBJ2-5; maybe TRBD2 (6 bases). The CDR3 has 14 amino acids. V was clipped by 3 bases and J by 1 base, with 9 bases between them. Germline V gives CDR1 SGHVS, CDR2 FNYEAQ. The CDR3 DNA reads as TGTGCCAGCAGCTTTCCCGGGAGCCAAGAGACCCAGTACTTC. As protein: CASSFPGSQETQYF.

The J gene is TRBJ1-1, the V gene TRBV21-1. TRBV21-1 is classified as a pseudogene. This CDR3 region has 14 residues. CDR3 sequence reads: CASSQTEMNTEAFF. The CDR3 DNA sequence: TGTGCCAGCAGTCAAACCGAGATGAACACTGAAGCTTTCTTT.

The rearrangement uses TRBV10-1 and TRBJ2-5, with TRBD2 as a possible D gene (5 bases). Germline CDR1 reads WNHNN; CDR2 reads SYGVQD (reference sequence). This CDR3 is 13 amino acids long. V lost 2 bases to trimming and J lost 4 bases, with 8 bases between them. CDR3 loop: CASSETSGETQYF. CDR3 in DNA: TGCGCCAGCAGTGAGACTAGTGGAGAGACCCAGTACTTC.

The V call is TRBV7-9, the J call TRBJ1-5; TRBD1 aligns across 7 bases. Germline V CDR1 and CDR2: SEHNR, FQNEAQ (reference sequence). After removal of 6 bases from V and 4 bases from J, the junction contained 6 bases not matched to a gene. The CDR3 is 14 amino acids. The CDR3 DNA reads TGTGCCAGCAGTGGTACAGGGGAAAATCAGCCCCAGCATTTT. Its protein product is CASSGTGENQPQHF.

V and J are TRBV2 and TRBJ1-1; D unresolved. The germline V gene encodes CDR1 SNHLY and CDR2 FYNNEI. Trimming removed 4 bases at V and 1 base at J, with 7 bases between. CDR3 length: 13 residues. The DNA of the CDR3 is TGTGCCAGCAGTGGCTGGCCGAACACTGAAGCTTTCTTT. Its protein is CASSGWPNTEAFF.

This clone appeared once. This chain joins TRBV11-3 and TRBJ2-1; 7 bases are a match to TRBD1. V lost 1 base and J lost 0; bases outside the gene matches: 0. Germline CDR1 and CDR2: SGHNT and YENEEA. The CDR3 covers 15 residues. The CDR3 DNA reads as TGTGCCAGCAGCTTAGGACAGGGCTCCTACAATGAGCAGTTCTTC. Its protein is CASSLGQGSYNEQFF.

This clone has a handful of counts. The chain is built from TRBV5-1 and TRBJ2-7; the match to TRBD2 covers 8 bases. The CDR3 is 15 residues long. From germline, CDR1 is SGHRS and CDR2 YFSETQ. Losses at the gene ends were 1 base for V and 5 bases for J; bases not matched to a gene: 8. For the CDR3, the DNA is TGCGCCAGCAGCTTGAAGTCAGCGGGAGTGAACGAGCAGTACTTC. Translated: CASSLKSAGVNEQYF.

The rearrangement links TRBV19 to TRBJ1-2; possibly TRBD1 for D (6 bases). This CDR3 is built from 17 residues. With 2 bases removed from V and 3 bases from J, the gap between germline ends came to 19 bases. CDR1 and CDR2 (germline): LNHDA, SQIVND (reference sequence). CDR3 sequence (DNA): TGTGCCAGTAGTATATCCGCGGGGGGGCATAAGGACTATGGCTACACCTTC. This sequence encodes CASSISAGGHKDYGYTF.

CDR3 DNA sequence: TGTGCCAGCAGTTTGATCCCAGGACTAGCGGGCAAAGATGACTACGAGCAGTACTTC. Translating gives CASSLIPGLAGKDDYEQYF. This chain uses TRBV28 with TRBJ2-7; 11 bases are shared with TRBD2. The CDR3 sequence is 19 residues long. Germline lookup yields CDR1 MDHEN and CDR2 SYDVKM. Trimming took 3 bases from V and 3 from J; bases not matched to a gene: 16.

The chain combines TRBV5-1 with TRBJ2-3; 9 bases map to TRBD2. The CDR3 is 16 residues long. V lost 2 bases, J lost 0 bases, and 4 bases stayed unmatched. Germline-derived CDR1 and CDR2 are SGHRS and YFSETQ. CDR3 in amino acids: CASSLGLAFSTDTQYF. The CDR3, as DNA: TGCGCCAGCAGCTTAGGACTAGCGTTTAGCACAGATACGCAGTATTTT.

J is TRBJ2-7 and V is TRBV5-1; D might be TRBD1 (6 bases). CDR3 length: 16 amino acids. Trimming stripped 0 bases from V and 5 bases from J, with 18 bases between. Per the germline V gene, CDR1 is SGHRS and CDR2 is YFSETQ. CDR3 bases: TGCGCCAGCAGCTTGGCCCCGGGAAGGGGGTTCCACGAGCAGTACTTC. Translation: CASSLAPGRGFHEQYF. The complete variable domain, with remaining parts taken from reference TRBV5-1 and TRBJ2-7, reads KAGVTQTPRYLIKTRGQQVTLSCSPISGHRSVSWYQQTPGQGLQFLFEYFSETQRNKGNFPGRFSGRQFSNSRSEMNVSTLELGDSALYLCASSLAPGRGFHEQYFGPGTRLTVT.

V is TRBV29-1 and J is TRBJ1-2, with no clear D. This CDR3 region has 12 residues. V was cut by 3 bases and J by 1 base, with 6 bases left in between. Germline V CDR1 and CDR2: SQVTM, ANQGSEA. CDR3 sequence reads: CSVDEGNYGYTF. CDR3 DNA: TGCAGCGTTGATGAGGGTAACTATGGCTACACCTTC.